This is a list of T cell receptor beta chains from one sample in a study of STAT5B mutations in CD4+ large granular lymphocyte leukemia. Measured with immunoSEQ multiplex PCR; TCRdb has only the in-frame clones, and not every one. The sample contains approximately 49,000 clones, 70% of which appear only once. Sequenced sample: CD4+ T cells from blood buffy coats. All receptors come from a human donor in good health. The CDR3 runs from the conserved cysteine through the conserved F or W. The D gene is left open where the match is weak. Size values are once, few and many counts, or a class for expanded clones, and some rows have none.

TRBJ1-1 | TRBV28 | NA | NA | CASRGNFREAFF | TGTGCCAGTCGGGGTAATTTTCGGGAAGCTTTCTTT
TRBJ1-3 | TRBV5-6 | TRBD1 | NA | CASSQGPGNTIYF | TGTGCCAGCTCACAGGGGCCTGGAAACACCATATATTTT
TRBJ2-5 | TRBV7-3 | NA | NA | CASSYSSQETQYF | TGTGCCAGCAGCTACTCCTCCCAAGAGACCCAGTACTTC
TRBJ1-1 | TRBV10-3 | NA | NA | CAISDGLNTEAFF | TGTGCCATCAGTGATGGGTTGAACACTGAAGCTTTCTTT
TRBJ2-2 | TRBV2 | NA | NA | CASSEDGGGDSNTGELFF | TGTGCCAGCAGTGAAGATGGAGGTGGAGACTCTAACACCGGGGAGCTGTTTTTT
TRBJ1-4 | TRBV18 | TRBD1 | NA | CASSLKDRGNEKLFF | TGTGCCAGCTCACTTAAGGACAGGGGGAATGAAAAACTGTTTTTT
TRBJ1-1 | TRBV9 | NA | NA | CASSVKGDYTEAFF | TGTGCCAGCAGCGTGAAAGGAGACTACACTGAAGCTTTCTTT
TRBJ2-1 | TRBV7-9 | NA | NA | CASEGPGVEQFF | TGTGCCAGCGAGGGGCCGGGGGTTGAGCAGTTCTTC
TRBJ2-3 | TRBV4-1 | NA | NA | CASSQGILSTDTQYF | TGCGCCAGCAGCCAAGGAATACTTAGCACAGATACGCAGTATTTT
TRBJ1-1 | TRBV7-9 | TRBD1 | NA | CASQGAEGSTEAFF | TGTGCCAGCCAGGGGGCCGAGGGGAGCACTGAAGCTTTCTTT
TRBJ2-2 | TRBV5-6 | NA | NA | CASSSLVGELFF | TGTGCCAGCAGCTCCCTTGTCGGGGAGCTGTTTTTT
TRBJ2-5 | TRBV5-8 | NA | NA | CASSYRVEETQYF | TGTGCCAGCAGCTACAGGGTGGAGGAGACCCAGTACTTC
TRBJ2-1 | TRBV5-1 | NA | NA | CASSSGDTGYQFF | TGCGCCAGCAGCTCCGGGGACACAGGGTATCAGTTCTTC
TRBJ1-6 | TRBV4-2 | NA | few | CASSQQGQDSPLHF | TGTGCCAGCAGCCAACAGGGCCAAGACTCACCCCTCCACTTT
TRBJ1-4 | TRBV7-6 | NA | NA | CASSLATNEKLFF | TGTGCCAGCAGCTTAGCAACTAATGAAAAACTGTTTTTT
TRBJ2-1 | TRBV11-2 | NA | NA | CASSFNWENEQFF | TGTGCCAGCAGCTTTAATTGGGAAAATGAGCAGTTCTTC
TRBJ2-1 | TRBV2 | TRBD2 | NA | CASRRTSGGHNEQFF | TGTGCCAGCAGACGGACTAGCGGGGGCCACAATGAGCAGTTCTTC
TRBJ1-1 | TRBV11-2 | TRBD1 | few | CASSLQGVTEAFF | TGTGCCAGCAGCTTACAGGGGGTCACTGAAGCTTTCTTT
TRBJ1-3 | TRBV7-2 | NA | NA | CASSLALGAGGNTIYF | TGTGCCAGCAGCTTAGCCCTCGGGGCAGGGGGAAACACCATATATTTT
TRBJ2-3 | TRBV10-3 | NA | NA | CAISATQGVDTQYF | TGTGCCATCAGTGCTACACAGGGAGTGGATACGCAGTATTTT
TRBJ1-2 | TRBV2 | NA | NA | CATEENRENGYTF | TGTGCCACCGAAGAAAACAGGGAAAATGGCTACACCTTC
TRBJ2-3 | TRBV5-1 | TRBD2 | NA | CASSKGSGGAREADTQYF | TGCGCCAGCAGCAAAGGGAGCGGGGGGGCGCGGGAGGCAGATACGCAGTATTTT
TRBJ2-5 | TRBV30 | NA | NA | CAWSVLGGSEETQYF | TGTGCCTGGAGTGTACTAGGAGGCTCAGAAGAGACCCAGTACTTC
TRBJ1-6 | TRBV7-2 | NA | few | CASSAGSYNSPLHF | TGTGCCAGCAGTGCTGGCTCCTATAATTCACCCCTCCACTTT
TRBJ2-3 | TRBV5-1 | NA | once | CASSGGGFGDTQYF | TGCGCCAGCAGCGGGGGGGGCTTTGGAGATACGCAGTATTTT
TRBJ1-2 | TRBV5-6 | NA | NA | CASSPGLSYGYTF | TGTGCCAGCAGCCCAGGACTGTCCTATGGCTACACCTTC
TRBJ2-1 | TRBV21-1 | NA | NA | CASSKDWDHNEQFF | TGTGCCAGCAGCAAAGACTGGGACCACAATGAGCAGTTCTTC
TRBJ1-1 | TRBV6-1 | NA | few | CASSSQGASEAFF | TGTGCCAGCAGTTCCCAAGGGGCGAGTGAAGCTTTCTTT
TRBJ2-5 | TRBV19 | TRBD2 | NA | CASSMGGNQETQYF | TGTGCCAGTAGTATGGGGGGGAACCAAGAGACCCAGTACTTC
TRBJ2-7 | TRBV19 | TRBD1 | NA | CASSIEPGTGFYEQYF | TGTGCCAGTAGTATAGAACCCGGGACAGGTTTCTACGAGCAGTACTTC
TRBJ1-5 | TRBV5-4 | NA | NA | CASSLWGRDNQPQHF | TGTGCCAGCAGCTTGTGGGGGCGCGACAATCAGCCCCAGCATTTT
TRBJ2-5 | TRBV6-5 | NA | NA | CASSPSGGHGETQYF | TGTGCCAGCAGCCCCTCCGGGGGACACGGGGAGACCCAGTACTTC